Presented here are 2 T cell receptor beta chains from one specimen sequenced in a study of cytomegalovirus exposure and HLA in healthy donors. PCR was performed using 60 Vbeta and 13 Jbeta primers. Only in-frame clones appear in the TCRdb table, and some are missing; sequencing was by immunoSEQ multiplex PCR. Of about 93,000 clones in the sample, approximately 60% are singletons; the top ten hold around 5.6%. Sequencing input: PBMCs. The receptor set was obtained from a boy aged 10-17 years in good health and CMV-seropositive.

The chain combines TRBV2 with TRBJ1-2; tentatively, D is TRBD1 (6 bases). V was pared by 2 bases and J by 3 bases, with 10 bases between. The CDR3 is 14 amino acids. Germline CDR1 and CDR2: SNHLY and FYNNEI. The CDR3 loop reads CASSEIQGYYGYTF. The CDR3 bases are TGTGCCAGCAGTGAAATTCAGGGGTACTATGGCTACACCTTC.

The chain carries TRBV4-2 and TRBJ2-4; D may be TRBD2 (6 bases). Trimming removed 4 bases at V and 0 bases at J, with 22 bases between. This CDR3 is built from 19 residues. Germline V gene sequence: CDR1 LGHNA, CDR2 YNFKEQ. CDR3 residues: CASSPLVGWEALAKNIQYF. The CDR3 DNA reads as TGTGCCAGCAGCCCCCTGGTGGGGTGGGAGGCTCTAGCCAAAAACATTCAGTACTTC.